The 29 T cell receptor beta chains reported below all come from one sample, sequenced in a study of T-cell reconstitution after alpha-beta-depleted transplantation in children. A TCRbeta library incorporating unique molecular identifiers was prepared. From the PCR reads, TCRdb called clonotypes with MiXCR, one entry per CDR3 protein. The repertoire consists of 77,000 or so distinct CDR3 sequences, with around 18% occurring once and the leading ten covering 51%. The starting material was PBMCs, mostly from graft donor cells, obtained 360 days after TCRalphabeta/CD19-depleted stem cell transplant. These receptors came from a male patient under 10 years old who had a stem cell transplant for acute lymphoblastic leukemia, so the T cells may come from the graft donor.

The chain joins TRBV5-1 to TRBJ2-7, with TRBD2 as a possible D gene (5 bases). The CDR3 is 15 amino acids. Germline CDR1 reads SGHRS; CDR2 reads YFSETQ. Trimming removed 0 bases at V and 3 bases at J, with 13 bases between. This CDR3 is CASSLEVVSVYEQYF. The CDR3 coding sequence is TGCGCCAGCAGCTTGGAGGTCGTTAGCGTCTACGAGCAGTACTTC.

This clonotype was found a few times. The CDR3 DNA sequence: TGCGCCAGCAGCCAACGAGCGGGAGGGCCCTACGAGCAGTACTTC. This gives the protein CASSQRAGGPYEQYF. V and J are TRBV4-1 and TRBJ2-7; 10 positions match TRBD2. Germline lookup yields CDR1 MGHRA and CDR2 YSYEKL. V was pared by 2 bases and J by 2 bases, with 3 bases of the junction left unmatched. The CDR3 extends over 15 amino acids.

This clonotype was seen ten or more times. This sequence joins TRBV5-5 and TRBJ1-2, with D hard to call. This CDR3 has 13 residues. Trimming cost V 0 bases and J 7 bases, with 10 bases left between them. CDR1 and CDR2 from the germline V gene are SGHKS and YYEKEE (reference sequence). In DNA form, the CDR3 reads TGTGCCAGCAGCTTGGTTAGGGCGGCTGGCTACACCTTC. This encodes CASSLVRAAGYTF. The variable domain in full, with the rest retrieved from reference TRBV5-5 and TRBJ1-2, is DAGVTQSPTHLIKTRGQQVTLRCSPISGHKSVSWYQQVLGQGPQFIFQYYEKEERGRGNFPDRFSARQFPNYSSELNVNALLLGDSALYLCASSLVRAAGYTFGSGTRLTVV.

This clonotype was counted many times. The rearrangement uses TRBV29-1 and TRBJ2-1, with 14 bases lining up with TRBD2. The germline CDR1 and CDR2 sequences are SQVTM and ANQGSEA. The CDR3 totals 16 residues. Trimming at V came to 4 bases and at J to 9 bases, leaving 11 bases not matched to a gene. The CDR3 region is CSVGGKGTSGSSEQFF. The CDR3 nucleotides read TGCAGCGTTGGAGGGAAAGGGACTAGCGGGAGCAGTGAGCAGTTCTTC.

The chain recombines TRBV10-3 with TRBJ2-3; 13 bases agree with TRBD2. V shed 4 bases, J shed 7 bases, and the junction held 5 bases outside the gene matches. CDR1 and CDR2 (germline): ENHRY, SYGVKD. The CDR3 spans 15 residues. CDR3: CAISGTSGSLYTQYF. The CDR3 nucleotides are TGTGCCATCAGTGGGACTAGCGGGAGTTTGTATACGCAGTATTTT.

This rearrangement joins TRBV5-1 to TRBJ2-3, with D hard to call. V shed 1 base and J shed 4 bases, with 16 bases lying between them. CDR3 length: 16 residues. Germline lookup yields CDR1 SGHRS and CDR2 YFSETQ. The CDR3 here is CASSLKHPADPDTQYF. DNA for the CDR3: TGCGCCAGCAGCTTGAAACACCCCGCGGACCCAGATACGCAGTATTTT.

This clonotype was observed a few times. The genes are TRBV19 and TRBJ2-4, with 13 bases fitting TRBD2. Germline V gene data show CDR1 as LNHDA and CDR2 as SQIVND (reference sequence). Germline trimming cut 4 bases from V and 3 bases from J; bases unmatched to any gene: 3. This CDR3 is built from 16 residues. The CDR3 DNA is TGTGCCAGTAGTACCGGGACTAGCGGGGTCAAAAACATTCAGTACTTC. Encoded protein: CASSTGTSGVKNIQYF.

This clonotype was counted a few times. This chain joins TRBV12-3 or TRBV12-4 and TRBJ1-1, with D hard to call. The CDR3 totals 13 residues. V lost 3 bases, J lost 8 bases, and 13 bases lay in between. The CDR3 protein is CASSFRRGTEAFF. The CDR3, as DNA: TGTGCCAGCAGTTTTAGGCGTGGTACCGAAGCTTTCTTT.

The chain is built from TRBV6-5 and TRBJ2-6; D remains unclear. V lost 0 bases to trimming and J lost 4 bases, with 7 bases between them. Germline loops: CDR1 MNHEY, CDR2 SVGAGI. The length of the CDR3 is 15 residues. The CDR3 coding sequence is TGTGCCAGCAGTTACTCCGGGTTCGGGGCCAACGTCCTGACTTTC. The encoded protein is CASSYSGFGANVLTF.

The chain couples TRBV29-1 to TRBJ1-2; TRBD1 matches 9 bases. Germline loops: CDR1 SQVTM, CDR2 ANQGSEA. V was clipped by 4 bases and J by 7 bases; unmatched bases: 4. CDR3 length: 12 amino acids. CDR3 nucleotides: TGCAGCGTTGGGGGGACAGGGCCTGGCTACACCTTC. It codes for CSVGGTGPGYTF.

The genes are TRBV20-1 and TRBJ2-7; D ambiguous. The V end lost 5 bases, the J end lost 2 bases, and 7 bases lay between the germline ends. The CDR3 contains 11 residues. Germline CDR1 DFQATT, CDR2 SNEGSKA (reference sequence). The CDR3 coding sequence is TGCAGTGCTTCAGGAGCCTACGAGCAGTACTTC. Translating it yields CSASGAYEQYF.

The V and J genes are TRBV7-9 and TRBJ2-7; maybe TRBD2 (5 bases). Per the germline V gene, CDR1 is SEHNR and CDR2 is FQNEAQ (reference sequence). The CDR3 is made up of 12 amino acids. Trimming pared 3 bases from V and 3 bases from J, leaving 6 bases between. Here the CDR3 reads CASSFRGYEQYF. CDR3 bases: TGTGCCAGCAGCTTTCGGGGCTACGAGCAGTACTTC.

The chain carries TRBV4-2 and TRBJ2-1, with 9 bases matching TRBD2. V was pared by 0 bases and J by 7 bases, with 13 bases of the junction left unmatched. This CDR3 has 18 amino acids. The V gene's germline CDR1 is LGHNA and CDR2 YNFKEQ. CDR3 nucleotide sequence: TGTGCCAGCAGCCAAGATAGGGACGGTAGCGGGAGTGGGAATGAGCAGTTCTTC. It encodes CASSQDRDGSGSGNEQFF.

This clonotype was counted at least ten times. This chain links TRBV4-2 with TRBJ2-7; D is ambiguous. Germline V gene data show CDR1 as LGHNA and CDR2 as YNFKEQ. CDR3 length: 11 residues. V shed 0 bases and J shed 5 bases, with 2 bases lying between them. CDR3 sequence: CASSQEDEQYF. CDR3 bases: TGTGCCAGCAGCCAAGAGGACGAGCAGTACTTC.

This clonotype was seen only a few times. The chain carries TRBV5-1 and TRBJ2-1, with 9 bases matching TRBD2. V trimming: 7 bases; J trimming: 4 bases; junction bases outside the gene matches: 3. This CDR3 is 13 amino acids long. From germline, CDR1 is SGHRS and CDR2 YFSETQ. The CDR3 bases are TGCGCCAGCGTGCGGGAGGGGTACAATGAGCAGTTCTTC. Translation: CASVREGYNEQFF.

A few counts support this clonotype. This chain uses TRBV5-1 with TRBJ1-5; perhaps TRBD1 as D (5 bases). The germline V gene has CDR1 SGHRS and CDR2 YFSETQ. The CDR3 has 14 amino acids. The V end lost 4 bases, the J end lost 3 bases, and 11 bases lay between the germline ends. In DNA form, the CDR3 reads TGCGCCAGCAGCACGACAGATACCAATCAGCCCCAGCATTTT. Its translation: CASSTTDTNQPQHF.

This clonotype was observed a few times. The genes are TRBV2 and TRBJ2-5; perhaps D is TRBD1 or TRBD2 (5 bases each). CDR3 length: 14 residues. The germline V and J ends were trimmed by 4 bases and 0 bases, with 9 bases remaining between them. Germline V lookup: CDR1 SNHLY, CDR2 FYNNEI. The CDR3 region has the DNA TGTGCCAGCAGTGCCGGGACGGACCAAGAGACCCAGTACTTC. This sequence encodes CASSAGTDQETQYF.

This clonotype was recorded at least ten times. The V gene is TRBV9, the J gene TRBJ2-1, with 11 positions matching TRBD2. Germline trimming cut 4 bases from V and 9 bases from J; bases unmatched to any gene: 9. Germline assignment: CDR1 SGDLS and CDR2 YYNGEE. This CDR3 has 15 residues. The CDR3 sequence is CASSSRTSGRGEQFF. CDR3 nucleotide sequence: TGTGCCAGCAGCTCCCGAACTAGCGGGAGAGGTGAGCAGTTCTTC.

This clonotype was seen repeatedly, ten times or more. This chain connects TRBV7-9 to TRBJ2-5; 12 nucleotides align to TRBD2. CDR3 length equals 15 residues. Germline loops: CDR1 SEHNR, CDR2 FQNEAQ (reference sequence). With 5 bases clipped from V and 1 base from J, the junction kept 2 bases outside the gene matches. This chain's CDR3 is CASSRTSGVQETQYF. The CDR3 DNA reads as TGTGCCAGCAGCCGGACTAGCGGGGTCCAAGAGACCCAGTACTTC. Variable domain in full (rest from reference TRBV7-9 and TRBJ2-5): DTGVSQNPRHKITKRGQNVTFRCDPISEHNRLYWYRQTLGQGPEFLTYFQNEAQLEKSRLLSDRFSAERPKGSFSTLEIQRTEQGDSAMYLCASSRTSGVQETQYFGPGTRLLVL.

This clonotype was counted ten times or more. The chain uses TRBV24-1 and TRBJ2-2, with D maybe TRBD1 (5 bases). CDR3 size: 13 residues. The V end was cut by 6 bases, the J end by 6 bases, with 10 bases between. Germline loops: CDR1 KGHDR, CDR2 SFDVKD. The CDR3, as DNA: TGTGCCACCAGTCGACAGATTTCCGGGGAGCTGTTTTTT. Protein product: CATSRQISGELFF.

This clonotype was observed many times. Germline is not matched at one junction end, which may reflect a read error. The chain combines TRBV12-3 or TRBV12-4 with TRBJ2-3, with D perhaps matching TRBD1 (5 bases). The CDR3 is made up of 13 amino acids. The CDR3 protein is CASSLRGTDTQYF. In DNA, the CDR3 is TGCGCCAGCAGCCTCAGGGGCACAGATACGCAGTATTTT.

V and J are TRBV5-1 and TRBJ2-1; 8 bases are a match to TRBD1. CDR1 is SGHRS and CDR2 is YFSETQ in the germline V gene. J was trimmed by 9 bases and V by 0 bases; bases with no gene match: 5. The CDR3 is 14 amino acids. The CDR3 bases are TGCGCCAGCAGCTTGGTCCAGGGGGCGGGTGAGCAGTTCTTC. Protein sequence: CASSLVQGAGEQFF.

This clonotype has ten or more counts. This sequence joins TRBV20-1 and TRBJ2-1; 9 bases line up with TRBD2. CDR3 size: 17 residues. CDR1 and CDR2 (germline): DFQATT, SNEGSKA (reference sequence). The V and J ends lost 1 base and 4 bases, in that order; junction bases with no gene match: 11. For the CDR3, the DNA is TGCAGTGCTAGAGCTTCCTTAGCGGGAGTGTCGTACAATGAGCAGTTCTTC. Its translation: CSARASLAGVSYNEQFF.

This sequence joins TRBV7-8 and TRBJ2-2, with D perhaps matching TRBD1 or TRBD2 (5 bases each). This CDR3 has 17 residues. The V end lost 0 bases, the J end lost 3 bases, and 14 bases lay between the germline ends. The V gene's germline CDR1 is SGHVS and CDR2 FQNEAQ. The CDR3 reads CASSLAGTAPYTGELFF. CDR3 bases: TGTGCCAGCAGCTTAGCAGGGACCGCGCCCTACACCGGGGAGCTGTTTTTT. Based on the CDR3 plus reference TRBV7-8 and TRBJ2-2, the full variable domain is GAGVSQSPRYKVAKRGQDVALRCDPISGHVSLFWYQQALGQGPEFLTYFQNEAQLDKSGLPSDRFFAERPEGSVSTLKIQRTQQEDSAVYLCASSLAGTAPYTGELFFGEGSRLTVL.

The chain has TRBV12-3 or TRBV12-4 and TRBJ2-1, with D unresolved. This CDR3 is 15 amino acids long. Trimming shortened V by 6 bases and J by 8 bases, and 20 bases separated the two germline ends. CDR3: CASRMWTSIWDEQFF. The CDR3 DNA reads TGTGCCAGCAGGATGTGGACCTCGATATGGGATGAGCAGTTCTTC.

This clonotype was detected many times. The rearrangement uses TRBV5-4 and TRBJ2-5; maybe TRBD2 (6 bases). Per germline, CDR1 SGHNT and CDR2 YYREEE (reference sequence). Trimming took off 4 bases at V and 5 bases at J, with 21 bases between the two ends. The CDR3 has 16 residues. The CDR3 loop reads CASSPWTKGTRETQYF. CDR3 coding DNA: TGTGCCAGCAGCCCTTGGACTAAGGGGACTCGGGAGACCCAGTACTTC.

This clonotype was seen many times. The chain links TRBV3-1 to TRBJ2-1; D is possibly TRBD1 or TRBD2 (5 bases each). This CDR3 has 15 amino acids. CDR1 and CDR2 (germline): LGHDT, YNNKEL (reference sequence). Trimming took 2 bases from V and 2 from J, leaving 10 bases between them. The DNA for the CDR3 is TGTGCCAGCAGCCAAATACGGGACCCCTACAATGAGCAGTTCTTC. This codes for CASSQIRDPYNEQFF.

V gene TRBV12-3 or TRBV12-4 combines with J gene TRBJ2-1, with D unclear. The CDR3 totals 11 residues. Trimming removed 4 bases at V and 7 bases at J, with 5 bases between. The CDR3 DNA reads as TGTGCCAGCAGTTCTGGGAATGAGCAGTTCTTC. Translating gives CASSSGNEQFF.

This clonotype has just a few counts. The chain is built from TRBV6-5 and TRBJ1-1, with 9 bases matching TRBD1. This CDR3 has 15 residues. V gave up 0 bases and J gave up 6 bases; unmatched junction bases: 5. Germline loops: CDR1 MNHEY, CDR2 SVGAGI. In DNA, the CDR3 is TGTGCCAGCAGTTACTCGCCCGGGACAGGGCCTGAAGCTTTCTTT. It encodes CASSYSPGTGPEAFF.